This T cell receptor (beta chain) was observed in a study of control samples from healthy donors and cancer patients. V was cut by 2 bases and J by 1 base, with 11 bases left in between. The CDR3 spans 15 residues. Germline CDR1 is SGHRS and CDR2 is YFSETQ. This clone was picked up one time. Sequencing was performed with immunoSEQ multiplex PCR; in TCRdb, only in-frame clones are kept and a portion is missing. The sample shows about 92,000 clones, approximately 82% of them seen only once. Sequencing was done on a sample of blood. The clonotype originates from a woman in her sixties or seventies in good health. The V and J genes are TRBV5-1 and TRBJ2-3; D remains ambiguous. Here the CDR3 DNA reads TGCGCCAGCAGCTTCGGAAGGCCGGGCACAGATACGCAGTATTTT. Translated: CASSFGRPGTDTQYF.